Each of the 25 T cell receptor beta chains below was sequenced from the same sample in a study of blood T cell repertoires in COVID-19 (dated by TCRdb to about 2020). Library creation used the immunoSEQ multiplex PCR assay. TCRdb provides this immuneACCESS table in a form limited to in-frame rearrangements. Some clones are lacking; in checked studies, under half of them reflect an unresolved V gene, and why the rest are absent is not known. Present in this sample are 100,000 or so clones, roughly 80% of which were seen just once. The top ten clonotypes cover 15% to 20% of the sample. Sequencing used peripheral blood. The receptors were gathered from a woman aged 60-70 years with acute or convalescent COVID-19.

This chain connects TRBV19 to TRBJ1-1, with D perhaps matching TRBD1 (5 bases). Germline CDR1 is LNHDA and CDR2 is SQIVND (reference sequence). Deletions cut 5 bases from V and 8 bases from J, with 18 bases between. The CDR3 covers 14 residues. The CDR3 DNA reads TGTGCCAGTAGTCCCGATTGGGGGGGAGGAGAAGCTTTCTTT. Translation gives CASSPDWGGGEAFF. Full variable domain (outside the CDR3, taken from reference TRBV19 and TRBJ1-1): DGGITQSPKYLFRKEGQNVTLSCEQNLNHDAMYWYRQDPGQGLRLIYYSQIVNDFQKGDIAEGYSVSREKKESFPLTVTSAQKNPTAFYLCASSPDWGGGEAFFGQGTRLTVV.

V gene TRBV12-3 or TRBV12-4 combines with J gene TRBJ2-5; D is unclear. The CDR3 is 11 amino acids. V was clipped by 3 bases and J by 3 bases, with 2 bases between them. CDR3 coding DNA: TGTGCCAGCAGTTTCAAAGAGACCCAGTACTTC. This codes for CASSFKETQYF.

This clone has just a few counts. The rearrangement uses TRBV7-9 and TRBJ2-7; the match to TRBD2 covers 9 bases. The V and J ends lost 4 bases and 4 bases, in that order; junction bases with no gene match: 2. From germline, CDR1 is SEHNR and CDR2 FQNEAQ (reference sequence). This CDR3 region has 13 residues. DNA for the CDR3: TGTGCCAGCAGCTCGAGCGGGGGGTACGAGCAGTACTTC. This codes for CASSSSGGYEQYF.

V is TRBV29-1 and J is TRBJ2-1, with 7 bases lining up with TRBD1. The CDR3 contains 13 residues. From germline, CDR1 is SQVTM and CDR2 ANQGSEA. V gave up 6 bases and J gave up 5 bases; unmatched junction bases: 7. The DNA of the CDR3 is TGCAGCGTCACCGGGACAGTACACAATGAGCAGTTCTTC. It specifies CSVTGTVHNEQFF.

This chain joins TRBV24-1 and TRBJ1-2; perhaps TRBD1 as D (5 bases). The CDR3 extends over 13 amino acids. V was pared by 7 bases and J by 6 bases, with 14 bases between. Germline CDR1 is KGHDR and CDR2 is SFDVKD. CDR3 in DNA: TGTGCCACCAGGCTGGGGCCTTATGATGGCTACACCTTC. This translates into CATRLGPYDGYTF.

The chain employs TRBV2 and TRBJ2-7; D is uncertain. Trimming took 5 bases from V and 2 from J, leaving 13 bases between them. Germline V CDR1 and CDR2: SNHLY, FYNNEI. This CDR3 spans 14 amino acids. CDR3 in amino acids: CASSPNDITYEQYF. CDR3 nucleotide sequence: TGTGCCAGCAGTCCTAATGATATTACCTACGAGCAGTACTTC.

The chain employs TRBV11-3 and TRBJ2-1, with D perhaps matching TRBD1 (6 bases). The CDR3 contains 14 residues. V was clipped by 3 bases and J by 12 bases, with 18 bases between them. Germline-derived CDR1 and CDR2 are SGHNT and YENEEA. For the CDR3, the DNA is TGTGCCAGCAGCTTCGGGACAACTGACCCGGGGCAGTTCTTC. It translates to CASSFGTTDPGQFF.

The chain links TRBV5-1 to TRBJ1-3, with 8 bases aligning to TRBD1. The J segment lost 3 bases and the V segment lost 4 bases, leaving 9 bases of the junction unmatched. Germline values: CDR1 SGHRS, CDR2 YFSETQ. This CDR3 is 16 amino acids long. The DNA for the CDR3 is TGCGCCAGCAGCGTAGAAGCAGGGGGCAGTGGAAACACCATATATTTT. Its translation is CASSVEAGGSGNTIYF.

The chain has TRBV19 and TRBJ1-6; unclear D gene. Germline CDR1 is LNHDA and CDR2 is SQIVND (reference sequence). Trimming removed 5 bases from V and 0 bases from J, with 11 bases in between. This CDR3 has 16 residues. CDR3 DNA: TGTGCCAGTAGTTTCGGACTTTACTCCTATAATTCACCCCTCCACTTT. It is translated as CASSFGLYSYNSPLHF.

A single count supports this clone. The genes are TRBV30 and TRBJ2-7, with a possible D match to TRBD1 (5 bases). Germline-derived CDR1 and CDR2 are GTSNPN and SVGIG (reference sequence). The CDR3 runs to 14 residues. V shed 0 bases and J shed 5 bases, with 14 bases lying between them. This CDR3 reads CAWSVGRVNNEQYF. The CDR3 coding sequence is TGTGCCTGGAGTGTGGGCAGGGTTAACAACGAGCAGTACTTC.

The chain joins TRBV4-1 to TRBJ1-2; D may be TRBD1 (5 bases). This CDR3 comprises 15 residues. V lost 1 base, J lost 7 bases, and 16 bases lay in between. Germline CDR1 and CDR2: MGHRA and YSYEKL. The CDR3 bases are TGCGCCAGCAGCCAAGCTCTAGACAGAGCAAGTGGCTACACCTTC. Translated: CASSQALDRASGYTF.

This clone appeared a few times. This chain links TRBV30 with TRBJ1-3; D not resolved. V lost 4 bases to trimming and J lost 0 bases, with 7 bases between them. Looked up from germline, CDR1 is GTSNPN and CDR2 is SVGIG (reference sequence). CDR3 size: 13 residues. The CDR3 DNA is TGTGCCTGGAACAGCCACTCTGGAAACACCATATATTTT. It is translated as CAWNSHSGNTIYF.

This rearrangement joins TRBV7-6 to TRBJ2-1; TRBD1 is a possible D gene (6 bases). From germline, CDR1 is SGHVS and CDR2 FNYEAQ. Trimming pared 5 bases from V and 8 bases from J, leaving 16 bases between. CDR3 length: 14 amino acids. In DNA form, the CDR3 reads TGTGCCAGCAGCCCCAGGGGTACCACCCATGAGCAGTTCTTC. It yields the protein CASSPRGTTHEQFF. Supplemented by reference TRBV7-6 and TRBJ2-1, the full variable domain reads GAGVSQSPRYKVTKRGQDVALRCDPISGHVSLYWYRQALGQGPEFLTYFNYEAQQDKSGLPNDRFSAERPEGSISTLTIQRTEQRDSAMYRCASSPRGTTHEQFFGPGTRLTVL.

The CDR3 sequence is CASSLSGGVTRRQFF. CDR3 in DNA: TGTGCCAGCAGTTTATCGGGCGGGGTGACCCGTCGGCAGTTCTTC. The chain links TRBV27 to TRBJ2-1, with D possibly TRBD2 on 6 matching bases. This CDR3 has 15 amino acids. The V end was cut by 0 bases, the J end by 12 bases, with 18 bases between. Germline CDR1 is MNHEY and CDR2 is SMNVEV (reference sequence).

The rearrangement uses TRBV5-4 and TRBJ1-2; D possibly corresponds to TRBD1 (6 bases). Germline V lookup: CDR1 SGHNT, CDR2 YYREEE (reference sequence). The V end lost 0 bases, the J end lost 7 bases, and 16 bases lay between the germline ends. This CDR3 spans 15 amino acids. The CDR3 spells CASSLGQDEFGGYTF. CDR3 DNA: TGTGCCAGCAGCTTGGGACAGGACGAATTTGGTGGCTACACCTTC. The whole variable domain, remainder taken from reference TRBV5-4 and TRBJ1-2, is ETGVTQSPTHLIKTRGQQVTLRCSSQSGHNTVSWYQQALGQGPQFIFQYYREEENGRGNFPPRFSGLQFPNYSSELNVNALELDDSALYLCASSLGQDEFGGYTFGSGTRLTVV.

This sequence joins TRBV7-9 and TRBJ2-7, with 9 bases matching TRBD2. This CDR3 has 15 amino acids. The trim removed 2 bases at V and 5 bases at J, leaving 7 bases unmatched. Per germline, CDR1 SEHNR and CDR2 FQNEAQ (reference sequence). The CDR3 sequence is CASSLRASGVHEQYF. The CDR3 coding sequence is TGTGCCAGCAGCTTAAGAGCTAGCGGGGTTCACGAGCAGTACTTC.

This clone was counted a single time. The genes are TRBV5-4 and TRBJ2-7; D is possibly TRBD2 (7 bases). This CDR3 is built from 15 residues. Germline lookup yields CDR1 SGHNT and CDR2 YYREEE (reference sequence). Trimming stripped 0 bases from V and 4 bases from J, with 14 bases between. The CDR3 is CASSLEGGRQYEQYF. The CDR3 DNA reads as TGTGCCAGCAGCTTGGAGGGGGGGCGTCAATACGAGCAGTACTTC.

The CDR3 is CASSLAGGRTEAFF. The CDR3 region has the DNA TGCGCCAGCAGCTTGGCGGGGGGTCGGACTGAAGCTTTCTTT. The chain combines TRBV5-1 with TRBJ1-1; a weak D match, TRBD1 (5 bases). There are 14 residues in the CDR3. The V and J ends lost 0 bases and 5 bases respectively, with 11 bases between them. Germline CDR1 SGHRS, CDR2 YFSETQ.

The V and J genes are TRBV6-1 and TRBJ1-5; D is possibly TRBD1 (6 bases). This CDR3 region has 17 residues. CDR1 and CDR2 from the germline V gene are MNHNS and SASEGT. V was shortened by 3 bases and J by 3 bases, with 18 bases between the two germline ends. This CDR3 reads CASSEGTTGLFNQPQHF. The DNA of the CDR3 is TGTGCCAGCAGTGAGGGGACGACAGGCCTCTTCAATCAGCCCCAGCATTTT.

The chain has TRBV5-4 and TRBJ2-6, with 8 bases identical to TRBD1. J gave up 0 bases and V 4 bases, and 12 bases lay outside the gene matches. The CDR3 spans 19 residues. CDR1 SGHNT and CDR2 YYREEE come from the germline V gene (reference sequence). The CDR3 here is CASSPIDRGSLSGANVLTF. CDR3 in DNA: TGTGCCAGCAGCCCAATCGACAGGGGCTCCCTCTCTGGGGCCAACGTCCTGACTTTC.

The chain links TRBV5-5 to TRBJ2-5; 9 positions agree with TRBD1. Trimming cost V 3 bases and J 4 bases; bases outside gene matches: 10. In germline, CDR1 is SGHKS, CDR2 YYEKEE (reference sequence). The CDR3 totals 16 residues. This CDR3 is CASSSPPGQGPETQYF. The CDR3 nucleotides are TGTGCCAGCAGCTCCCCCCCGGGACAGGGCCCAGAGACCCAGTACTTC. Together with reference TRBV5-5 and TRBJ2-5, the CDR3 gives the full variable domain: DAGVTQSPTHLIKTRGQQVTLRCSPISGHKSVSWYQQVLGQGPQFIFQYYEKEERGRGNFPDRFSARQFPNYSSELNVNALLLGDSALYLCASSSPPGQGPETQYFGPGTRLLVL.

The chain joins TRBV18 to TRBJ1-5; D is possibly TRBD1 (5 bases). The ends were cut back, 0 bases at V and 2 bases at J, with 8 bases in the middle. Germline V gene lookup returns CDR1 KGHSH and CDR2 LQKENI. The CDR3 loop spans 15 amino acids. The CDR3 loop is CASSPPPGGNQPQHF. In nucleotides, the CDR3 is TGTGCCAGCTCACCACCTCCGGGGGGCAATCAGCCCCAGCATTTT. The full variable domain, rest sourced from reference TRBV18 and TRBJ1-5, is NAGVMQNPRHLVRRRGQEARLRCSPMKGHSHVYWYRQLPEEGLKFMVYLQKENIIDESGMPKERFSAEFPKEGPSILRIQQVVRGDSAAYFCASSPPPGGNQPQHFGDGTRLSIL.

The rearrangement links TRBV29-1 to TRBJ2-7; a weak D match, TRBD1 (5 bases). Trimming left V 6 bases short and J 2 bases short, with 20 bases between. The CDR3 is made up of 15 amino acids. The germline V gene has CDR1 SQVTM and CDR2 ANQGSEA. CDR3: CSVLKLSRTTYEQYF. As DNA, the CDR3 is TGCAGCGTGTTGAAATTGTCGAGGACAACCTACGAGCAGTACTTC.

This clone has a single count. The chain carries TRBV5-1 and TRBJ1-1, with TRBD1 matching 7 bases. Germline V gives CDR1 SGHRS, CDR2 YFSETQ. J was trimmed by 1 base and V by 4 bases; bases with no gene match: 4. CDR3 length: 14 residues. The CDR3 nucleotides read TGCGCCAGCAGCATTGGGACAGCGAACACTGAAGCTTTCTTT. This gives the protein CASSIGTANTEAFF.

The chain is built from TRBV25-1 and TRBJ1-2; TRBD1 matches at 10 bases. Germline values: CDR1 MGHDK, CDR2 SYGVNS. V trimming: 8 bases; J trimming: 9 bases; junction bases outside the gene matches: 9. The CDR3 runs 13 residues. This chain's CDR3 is CASGKTGGGSYTF. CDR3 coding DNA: TGTGCCAGCGGAAAGACAGGGGGCGGCAGCTACACCTTC.